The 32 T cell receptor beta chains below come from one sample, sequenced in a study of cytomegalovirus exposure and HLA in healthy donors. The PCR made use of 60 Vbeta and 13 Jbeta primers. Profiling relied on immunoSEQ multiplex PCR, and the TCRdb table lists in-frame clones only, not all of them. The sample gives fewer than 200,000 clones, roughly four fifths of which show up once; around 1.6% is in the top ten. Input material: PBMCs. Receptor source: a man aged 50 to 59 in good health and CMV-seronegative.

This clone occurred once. In nucleotides, the CDR3 is TGTGCCAGTACAGGTTCTAGCGACAATGAGCAGTTCTTC. Translated, it gives CASTGSSDNEQFF. The chain couples TRBV19 to TRBJ2-1, with D perhaps matching TRBD2 (6 bases). This CDR3 spans 13 amino acids. Germline CDR1 LNHDA, CDR2 SQIVND (reference sequence). Trimming pared 7 bases from V and 5 bases from J, leaving 12 bases between.

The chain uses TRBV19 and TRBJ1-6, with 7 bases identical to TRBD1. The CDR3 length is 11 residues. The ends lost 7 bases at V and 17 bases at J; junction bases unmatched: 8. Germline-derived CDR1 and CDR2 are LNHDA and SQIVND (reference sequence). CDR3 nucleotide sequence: TGTGCCAGTACCGACAGGGTCGAGGTCCACTTT. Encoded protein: CASTDRVEVHF.

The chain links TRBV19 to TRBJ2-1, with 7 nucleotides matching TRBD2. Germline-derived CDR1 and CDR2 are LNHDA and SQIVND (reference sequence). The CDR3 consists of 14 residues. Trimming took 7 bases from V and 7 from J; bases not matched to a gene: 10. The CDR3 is CASNPRSSGNEQFF. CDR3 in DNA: TGTGCCAGTAACCCTCGGAGTAGCGGGAATGAGCAGTTCTTC.

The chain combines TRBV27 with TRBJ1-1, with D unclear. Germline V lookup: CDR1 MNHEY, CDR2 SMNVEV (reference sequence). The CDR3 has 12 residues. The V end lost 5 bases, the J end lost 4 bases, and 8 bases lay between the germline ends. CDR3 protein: CASSTYGTEAFF. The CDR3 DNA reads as TGTGCCAGCAGTACCTACGGCACTGAAGCTTTCTTT.

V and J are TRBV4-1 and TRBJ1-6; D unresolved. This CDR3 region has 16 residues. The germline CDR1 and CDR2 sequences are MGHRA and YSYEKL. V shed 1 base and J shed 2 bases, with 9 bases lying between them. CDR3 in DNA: TGCGCCAGCAGCCAAGGCACAGCTGCCTATAATTCACCCCTCCACTTT. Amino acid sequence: CASSQGTAAYNSPLHF.

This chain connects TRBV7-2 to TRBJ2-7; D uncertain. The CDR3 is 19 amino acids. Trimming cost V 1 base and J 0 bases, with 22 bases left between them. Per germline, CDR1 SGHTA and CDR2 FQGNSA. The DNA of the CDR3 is TGTGCCAGCAGCTTAGAGAGGTTGCCTGGAGCTTCTAGCTCCTACGAGCAGTACTTC. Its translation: CASSLERLPGASSSYEQYF.

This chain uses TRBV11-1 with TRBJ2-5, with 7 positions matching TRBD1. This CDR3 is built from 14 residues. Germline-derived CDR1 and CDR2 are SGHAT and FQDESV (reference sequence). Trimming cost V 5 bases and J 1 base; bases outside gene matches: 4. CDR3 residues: CASSQGQFQETQYF. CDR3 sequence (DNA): TGTGCCAGCAGCCAGGGACAGTTCCAAGAGACCCAGTACTTC.

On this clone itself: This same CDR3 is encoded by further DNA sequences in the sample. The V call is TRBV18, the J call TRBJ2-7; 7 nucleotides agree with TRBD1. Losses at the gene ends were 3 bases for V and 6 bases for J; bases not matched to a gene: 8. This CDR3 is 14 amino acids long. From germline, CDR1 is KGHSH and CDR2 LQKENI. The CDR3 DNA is TGTGCCAGCTCACCTGACAGGGTTCGCGGCGAGCAGTACTTC. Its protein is CASSPDRVRGEQYF.

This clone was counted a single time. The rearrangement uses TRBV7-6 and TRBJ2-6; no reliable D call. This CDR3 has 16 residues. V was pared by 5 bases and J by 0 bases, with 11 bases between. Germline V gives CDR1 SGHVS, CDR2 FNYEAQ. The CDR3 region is CASSQARSSGANVLTF. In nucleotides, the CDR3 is TGTGCCAGCAGCCAAGCGCGGAGCTCTGGGGCCAACGTCCTGACTTTC.

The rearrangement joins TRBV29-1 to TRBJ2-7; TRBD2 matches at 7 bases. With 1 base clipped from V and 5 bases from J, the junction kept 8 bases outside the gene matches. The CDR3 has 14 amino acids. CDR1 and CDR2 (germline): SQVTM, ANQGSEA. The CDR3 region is CSVEVGPGRDEQYF. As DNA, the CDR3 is TGCAGCGTTGAAGTCGGGCCAGGGAGGGACGAGCAGTACTTC.

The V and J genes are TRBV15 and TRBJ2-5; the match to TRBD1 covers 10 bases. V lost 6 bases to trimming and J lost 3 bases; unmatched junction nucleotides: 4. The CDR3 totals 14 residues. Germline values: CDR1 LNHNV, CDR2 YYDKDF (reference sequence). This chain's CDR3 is CATRGGQGKETQYF. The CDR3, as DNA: TGTGCCACCAGAGGGGGACAGGGGAAAGAGACCCAGTACTTC.

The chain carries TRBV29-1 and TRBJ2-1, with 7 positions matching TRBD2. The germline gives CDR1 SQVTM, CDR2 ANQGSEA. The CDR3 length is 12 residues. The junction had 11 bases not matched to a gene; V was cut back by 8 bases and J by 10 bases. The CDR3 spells CSFLRMGGEQFF. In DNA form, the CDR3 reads TGCAGCTTTTTACGGATGGGGGGGGAGCAGTTCTTC.

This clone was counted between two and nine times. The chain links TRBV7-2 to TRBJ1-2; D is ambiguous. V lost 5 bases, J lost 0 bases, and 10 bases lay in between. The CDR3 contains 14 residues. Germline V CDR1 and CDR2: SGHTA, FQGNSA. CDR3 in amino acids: CASSTRRTNYGYTF. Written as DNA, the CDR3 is TGTGCCAGCAGCACAAGGAGAACTAACTATGGCTACACCTTC.

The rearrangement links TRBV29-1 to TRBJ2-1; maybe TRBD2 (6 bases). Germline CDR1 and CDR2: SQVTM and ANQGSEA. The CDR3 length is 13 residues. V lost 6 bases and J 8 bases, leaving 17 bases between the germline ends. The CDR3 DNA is TGCAGCGTGAACCGGGACTCCCGGGATGAGCAGTTCTTC. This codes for CSVNRDSRDEQFF.

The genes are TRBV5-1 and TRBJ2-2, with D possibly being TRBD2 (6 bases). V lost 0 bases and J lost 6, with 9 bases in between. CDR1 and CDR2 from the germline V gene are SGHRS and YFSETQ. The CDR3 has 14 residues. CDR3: CASSLVWEAGELFF. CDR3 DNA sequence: TGCGCCAGCAGCTTGGTCTGGGAGGCCGGGGAGCTGTTTTTT.

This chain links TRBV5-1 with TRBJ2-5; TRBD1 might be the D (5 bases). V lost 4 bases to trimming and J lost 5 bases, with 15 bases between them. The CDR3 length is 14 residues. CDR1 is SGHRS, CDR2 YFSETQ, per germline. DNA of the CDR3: TGCGCCAGCAGCCCTACGCAGGGATCCGAGACCCAGTACTTC. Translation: CASSPTQGSETQYF.

CDR3 residues: CASSLGLAYNEQFF. The CDR3 region has the DNA TGTGCCAGCAGTCTGGGACTAGCTTACAATGAGCAGTTCTTC. This rearrangement joins TRBV2 to TRBJ2-1; 9 bases are a match to TRBD2. Germline V lookup: CDR1 SNHLY, CDR2 FYNNEI. The CDR3 is 14 residues long. With V trimmed by 5 bases and J by 4 bases, 3 bases remained unmatched.

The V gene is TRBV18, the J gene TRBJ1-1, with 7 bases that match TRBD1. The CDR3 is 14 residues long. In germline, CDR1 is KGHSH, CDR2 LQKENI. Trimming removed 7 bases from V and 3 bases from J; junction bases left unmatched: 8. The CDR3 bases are TGTGCCAGCTTTCAAGGGGGCGGGGACACTGAAGCTTTCTTT. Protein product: CASFQGGGDTEAFF.

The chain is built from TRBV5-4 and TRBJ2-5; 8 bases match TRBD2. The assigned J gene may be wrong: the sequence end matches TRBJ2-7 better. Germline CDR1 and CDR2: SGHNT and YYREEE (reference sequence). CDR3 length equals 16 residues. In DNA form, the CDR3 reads TGTGCCAGCAGCCCCATAAGGGGTAGCGGGACCTACGAGCAGTACTTC. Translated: CASSPIRGSGTYEQYF.

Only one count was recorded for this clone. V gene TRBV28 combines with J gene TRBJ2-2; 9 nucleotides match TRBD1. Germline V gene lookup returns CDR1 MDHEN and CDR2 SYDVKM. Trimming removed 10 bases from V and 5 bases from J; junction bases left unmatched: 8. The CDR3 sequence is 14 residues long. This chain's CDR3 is CAIDRGKVTGELFF. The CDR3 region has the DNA TGTGCCATTGACAGGGGGAAGGTAACCGGGGAGCTGTTTTTT.

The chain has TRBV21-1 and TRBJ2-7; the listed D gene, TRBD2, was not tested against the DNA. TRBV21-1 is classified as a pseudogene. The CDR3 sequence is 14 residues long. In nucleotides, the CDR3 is TGTGCCAGCAGCCCACCAGCGGGGGCCTACGAGCAGTACTTC. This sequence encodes CASSPPAGAYEQYF.

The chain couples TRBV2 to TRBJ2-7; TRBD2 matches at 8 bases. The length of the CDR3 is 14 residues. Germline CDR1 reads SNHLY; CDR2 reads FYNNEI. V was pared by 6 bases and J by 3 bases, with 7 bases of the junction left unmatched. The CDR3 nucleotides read TGTGCCAGCAGCACCGGGACTAGTATCTACGAGCAGTACTTC. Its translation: CASSTGTSIYEQYF.

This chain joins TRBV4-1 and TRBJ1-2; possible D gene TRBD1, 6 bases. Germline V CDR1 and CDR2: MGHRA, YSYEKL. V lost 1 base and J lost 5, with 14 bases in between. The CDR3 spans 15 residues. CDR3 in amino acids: CASSQAGGRGYGYTF. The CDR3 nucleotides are TGCGCCAGCAGCCAAGCCGGGGGGCGGGGATATGGCTACACCTTC.

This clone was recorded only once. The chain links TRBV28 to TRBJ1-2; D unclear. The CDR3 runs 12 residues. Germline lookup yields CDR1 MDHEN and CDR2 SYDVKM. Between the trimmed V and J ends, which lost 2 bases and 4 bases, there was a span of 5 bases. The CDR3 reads CASSLISYGYTF. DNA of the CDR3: TGTGCCAGCAGTTTAATCAGCTATGGCTACACCTTC.

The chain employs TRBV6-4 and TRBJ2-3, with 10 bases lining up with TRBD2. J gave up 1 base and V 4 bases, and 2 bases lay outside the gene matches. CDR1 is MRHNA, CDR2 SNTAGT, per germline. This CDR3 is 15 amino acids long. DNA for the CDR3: TGTGCCAGCAGTGTAACTAGCGGGGGCACAGATACGCAGTATTTT. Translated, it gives CASSVTSGGTDTQYF.

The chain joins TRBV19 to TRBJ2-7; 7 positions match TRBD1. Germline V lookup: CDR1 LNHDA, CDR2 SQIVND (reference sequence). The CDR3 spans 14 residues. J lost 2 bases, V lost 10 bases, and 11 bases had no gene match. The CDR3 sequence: CATLDRAVPYEQYF. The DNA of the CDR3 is TGTGCCACCCTCGACAGGGCCGTCCCCTACGAGCAGTACTTC.

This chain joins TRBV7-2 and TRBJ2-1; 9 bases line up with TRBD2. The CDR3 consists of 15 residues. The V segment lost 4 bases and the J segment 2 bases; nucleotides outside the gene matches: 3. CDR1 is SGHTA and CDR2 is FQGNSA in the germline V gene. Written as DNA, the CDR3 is TGTGCCAGCAGCTCCTCTAGCGGGGCCTACAATGAGCAGTTCTTC. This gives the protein CASSSSSGAYNEQFF.

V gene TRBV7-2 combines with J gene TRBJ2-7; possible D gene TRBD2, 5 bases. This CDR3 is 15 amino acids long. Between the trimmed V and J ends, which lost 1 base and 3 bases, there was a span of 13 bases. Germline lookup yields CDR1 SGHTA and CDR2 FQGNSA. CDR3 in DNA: TGTGCCAGCAGCTTAGTTGAGGGCCGCCTCTACGAGCAGTACTTC. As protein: CASSLVEGRLYEQYF.

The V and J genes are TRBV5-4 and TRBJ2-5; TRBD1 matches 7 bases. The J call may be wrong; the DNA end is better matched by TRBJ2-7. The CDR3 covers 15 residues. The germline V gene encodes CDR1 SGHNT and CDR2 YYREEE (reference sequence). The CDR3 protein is CASSRGQVSTYEQYF. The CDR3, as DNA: TGTGCCAGCAGCCGAGGACAGGTCTCTACCTACGAGCAGTACTTC.

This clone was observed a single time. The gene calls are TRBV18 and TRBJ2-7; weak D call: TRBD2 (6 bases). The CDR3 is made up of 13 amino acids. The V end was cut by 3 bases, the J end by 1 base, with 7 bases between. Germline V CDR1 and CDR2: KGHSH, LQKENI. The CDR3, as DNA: TGTGCCAGCTCACCTAGCGGTTCCTACGAGCAGTACTTC. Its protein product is CASSPSGSYEQYF.

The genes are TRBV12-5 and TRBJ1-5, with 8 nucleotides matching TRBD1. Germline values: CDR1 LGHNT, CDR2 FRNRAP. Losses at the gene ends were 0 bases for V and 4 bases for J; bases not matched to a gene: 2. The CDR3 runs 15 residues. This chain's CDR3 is CASGLVDRDNQPQHF. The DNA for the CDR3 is TGTGCTAGTGGTTTGGTGGACAGGGATAATCAGCCCCAGCATTTT.

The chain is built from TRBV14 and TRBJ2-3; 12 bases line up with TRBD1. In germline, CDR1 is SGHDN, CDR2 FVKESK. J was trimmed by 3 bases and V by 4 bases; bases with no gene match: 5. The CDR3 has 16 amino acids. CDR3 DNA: TGTGCCAGCAGCCCTGGGACAGGGGGCTGGACAGATACGCAGTATTTT. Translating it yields CASSPGTGGWTDTQYF.